These 30 T cell receptor beta chains share one sample of origin, sequenced in a study of cytomegalovirus exposure and HLA in healthy donors. PCR involved 60 Vbeta and 13 Jbeta primers. Libraries were prepared by immunoSEQ multiplex PCR; TCRdb keeps only in-frame clonotypes and omits some of them. The sample yields tens of thousands of clones, approximately 84% seen once. Sample: PBMCs. The receptors shown here come from a young man in good health and CMV-seronegative.

The CDR3 bases are TGCGCCAGCAGCTTGGGGGACATTCGGGAAAAACTGTTTTTT. Its translation: CASSLGDIREKLFF. This chain connects TRBV5-1 to TRBJ1-4; D might be TRBD1 (6 bases). V was pared by 0 bases and J by 8 bases, with 11 bases between. The CDR3 has 14 residues. Germline loops: CDR1 SGHRS, CDR2 YFSETQ. Supplemented by reference TRBV5-1 and TRBJ1-4, the full variable domain reads KAGVTQTPRYLIKTRGQQVTLSCSPISGHRSVSWYQQTPGQGLQFLFEYFSETQRNKGNFPGRFSGRQFSNSRSEMNVSTLELGDSALYLCASSLGDIREKLFFGSGTQLSVL.

V usage is TRBV9 and J usage is TRBJ1-2, with TRBD1 matching over 10 bases. There are 15 residues in the CDR3. The trim removed 5 bases at V and 6 bases at J, leaving 10 bases unmatched. Germline loops: CDR1 SGDLS, CDR2 YYNGEE. The CDR3 coding sequence is TGTGCCAGCAGACCGACAGGGGGCTTTAATGATGGCTACACCTTC. It codes for CASRPTGGFNDGYTF.

CDR3 coding DNA: TGTGCCAGCATTCCTCGCAGGGGCCCCTACGAGCAGTACTTC. Protein: CASIPRRGPYEQYF. V gene TRBV6-1 combines with J gene TRBJ2-7, with D possibly being TRBD1 (6 bases). Germline CDR1 is MNHNS and CDR2 is SASEGT. The CDR3 length is 14 residues. Trimming took off 7 bases at V and 2 bases at J, with 15 bases between the two ends.

The chain combines TRBV28 with TRBJ1-2, with D unclear. The V gene's germline CDR1 is MDHEN and CDR2 SYDVKM. This CDR3 has 13 amino acids. V lost 6 bases and J 2 bases, leaving 10 bases between the germline ends. DNA of the CDR3: TGTGCCAGCAGCCCTGACAACAACTATGGCTACACCTTC. Amino acid sequence: CASSPDNNYGYTF.

This clone was found once. This chain joins TRBV4-3 and TRBJ2-7, with 7 bases matching TRBD2. Looked up from germline, CDR1 is LGHNA and CDR2 is YSLEER. The CDR3 runs to 14 residues. V gave up 5 bases and J gave up 6 bases; unmatched junction bases: 10. This CDR3 reads CASSAAVAGGEQYF. The DNA for the CDR3 is TGCGCCAGCAGCGCCGCGGTAGCGGGCGGCGAGCAGTACTTC.

The rearrangement uses TRBV27 and TRBJ2-3; 10 bases match TRBD2. Germline V CDR1 and CDR2: MNHEY, SMNVEV (reference sequence). Trimming at V came to 4 bases and at J to 2 bases, leaving 9 bases not matched to a gene. The CDR3 is 17 amino acids. The CDR3 coding sequence is TGTGCCAGCAGTTCCCGCCTACTAGCGGGATACACAGATACGCAGTATTTT. It yields the protein CASSSRLLAGYTDTQYF.

This chain connects TRBV6-6 to TRBJ2-3, with 11 bases matching TRBD2. V lost 5 bases to trimming and J lost 8 bases; unmatched junction nucleotides: 6. The CDR3 is 14 residues long. Germline V lookup: CDR1 MNHNY, CDR2 SVGAGI (reference sequence). The CDR3 region has the DNA TGTGCCAGCAGTGTAGCGGGAGGGCCTCCTACGCAGTATTTT. It encodes CASSVAGGPPTQYF.

This chain connects TRBV6-5 to TRBJ1-5, with D possibly being TRBD1 (5 bases). This CDR3 has 15 residues. Germline CDR1 MNHEY, CDR2 SVGAGI. V was trimmed by 4 bases and J by 6 bases, leaving 16 bases between them. The CDR3 region is CASSSRDSNGQPQHF. The CDR3 DNA sequence: TGTGCCAGCAGTTCACGAGACAGTAATGGTCAGCCCCAGCATTTT.

The chain is built from TRBV4-3 and TRBJ1-5; a weak D match, TRBD1 (5 bases). The germline V and J ends were trimmed by 4 bases and 2 bases, with 9 bases remaining between them. The CDR3 extends over 14 amino acids. From germline, CDR1 is LGHNA and CDR2 YSLEER. The CDR3 reads CASSRSGGNQPQHF. The DNA of the CDR3 is TGCGCCAGCAGCCGCTCGGGGGGCAATCAGCCCCAGCATTTT.

This clone was seen only once. V usage is TRBV7-3 and J usage is TRBJ2-3; TRBD2 is a possible D gene (6 bases). The CDR3 has 17 amino acids. The V and J ends lost 4 bases and 6 bases respectively, with 23 bases between them. Germline loops: CDR1 SGHTA, CDR2 FQGTGA. CDR3 nucleotide sequence: TGTGCCAGCAGCTCGACCGGGGGAGCCTTTTTGCAGGATACGCAGTATTTT. Translation: CASSSTGGAFLQDTQYF.

The chain recombines TRBV6-5 with TRBJ2-3, with 13 positions matching TRBD2. Germline trimming cut 4 bases from V and 4 bases from J; bases unmatched to any gene: 5. Germline V gene sequence: CDR1 MNHEY, CDR2 SVGAGI. CDR3 length equals 16 residues. The CDR3 reads CASSFGLAGEADTQYF. The CDR3 DNA is TGTGCCAGCAGTTTCGGACTAGCGGGAGAGGCAGATACGCAGTATTTT.

The V and J genes are TRBV15 and TRBJ2-1, with a possible D match to TRBD1 (6 bases). The germline V gene encodes CDR1 LNHNV and CDR2 YYDKDF (reference sequence). The CDR3 is 15 residues long. Trimming left V 0 bases short and J 4 bases short, with 10 bases between. The CDR3 bases are TGTGCCACCAGCAGAGATAGGACAGAGTACAATGAGCAGTTCTTC. It translates to CATSRDRTEYNEQFF.

The DNA of the CDR3 is TGTGCCAGCAGTGAAGAGTTGGGCCGAGCCGGCTCGGGGGAGCTGTTTTTT. Its protein is CASSEELGRAGSGELFF. The gene calls are TRBV25-1 and TRBJ2-2; D unclear. The CDR3 spans 17 residues. The germline gives CDR1 MGHDK, CDR2 SYGVNS. V was cut by 2 bases and J by 8 bases, with 21 bases left in between.

The chain recombines TRBV9 with TRBJ2-1, with 10 bases aligning to TRBD1. V lost 4 bases, J lost 4 bases, and 5 bases stayed unmatched. The germline V gene encodes CDR1 SGDLS and CDR2 YYNGEE. The CDR3 runs to 15 residues. Here the CDR3 reads CASSPWDRGYNEQFF. DNA for the CDR3: TGTGCCAGCAGCCCCTGGGACAGGGGATACAATGAGCAGTTCTTC.

The V gene is TRBV5-1, the J gene TRBJ2-2; D is unclear. V shed 2 bases and J shed 6 bases, with 8 bases lying between them. The CDR3 runs to 13 residues. CDR1 SGHRS and CDR2 YFSETQ come from the germline V gene. CDR3 bases: TGCGCCAGCAGCTTCGTCGAGGCCGGGGAGCTGTTTTTT. Amino acids: CASSFVEAGELFF.

CDR3: CASSQDRGDRGYGNTIYF. DNA of the CDR3: TGTGCCAGCAGCCAAGATCGGGGGGACAGGGGGTATGGAAACACCATATATTTT. The V gene is TRBV4-2, the J gene TRBJ1-3; 11 bases map to TRBD1. The CDR3 covers 18 residues. Germline-derived CDR1 and CDR2 are LGHNA and YNFKEQ. Germline trimming cut 0 bases from V and 3 bases from J; bases unmatched to any gene: 7.

The chain uses TRBV7-8 and TRBJ2-1; TRBD2 agrees at 7 bases. The CDR3 has 14 amino acids. Germline CDR1 is SGHVS and CDR2 is FQNEAQ. Unmatched junction bases numbered 6, after V lost 5 bases and J lost 5 bases. For the CDR3, the DNA is TGTGCCAGCAGCCCTAGGGGAGGGAACAATGAGCAGTTCTTC. Its translation: CASSPRGGNNEQFF.

V usage is TRBV5-4 and J usage is TRBJ2-5, with 16 positions matching TRBD2. The CDR3 covers 17 residues. With 4 bases clipped from V and 4 bases from J, the junction kept 7 bases outside the gene matches. The germline V gene has CDR1 SGHNT and CDR2 YYREEE (reference sequence). The DNA of the CDR3 is TGTGCCAGCAGCCCGGGACTAGCGGGAGGGCCAGGAGAGACCCAGTACTTC. Translating it yields CASSPGLAGGPGETQYF.

This clone was detected only a few times. The genes are TRBV7-9 and TRBJ2-1, with 13 bases matching TRBD2. V shed 5 bases, J shed 5 bases, and the junction held 12 bases outside the gene matches. From germline, CDR1 is SEHNR and CDR2 FQNEAQ (reference sequence). CDR3 length: 18 residues. This CDR3 reads CASSRRTSGSLVDNEQFF. The DNA for the CDR3 is TGTGCCAGCAGCAGGAGGACTAGCGGGAGTTTAGTAGACAATGAGCAGTTCTTC. Complete variable domain (other parts from reference TRBV7-9 and TRBJ2-1): DTGVSQNPRHKITKRGQNVTFRCDPISEHNRLYWYRQTLGQGPEFLTYFQNEAQLEKSRLLSDRFSAERPKGSFSTLEIQRTEQGDSAMYLCASSRRTSGSLVDNEQFFGPGTRLTVL.

The J gene is TRBJ2-3, the V gene TRBV11-2, with TRBD1 matching over 7 bases. The CDR3 is 15 residues long. Germline V gives CDR1 SGHAT, CDR2 FQNNGV. Unmatched junction bases numbered 2, after V lost 1 base and J lost 1 base. CDR3 coding DNA: TGTGCCAGCAGCTTAGGGGACAGAGGCACAGATACGCAGTATTTT. The encoded protein is CASSLGDRGTDTQYF.

This chain joins TRBV9 and TRBJ2-7, with D tentatively TRBD2 (5 bases). The V and J ends lost 0 bases and 7 bases respectively, with 8 bases between them. Germline-derived CDR1 and CDR2 are SGDLS and YYNGEE. CDR3 size: 12 residues. The CDR3 bases are TGTGCCAGCAGCGTAGACGGGGATGAGCAGTACTTC. It specifies CASSVDGDEQYF.

The chain has TRBV29-1 and TRBJ1-2, with unresolved D. With 7 bases removed from V and 1 base from J, the gap between germline ends came to 4 bases. Per the germline V gene, CDR1 is SQVTM and CDR2 is ANQGSEA. The CDR3 is 10 residues long. The CDR3 loop is CSAFNYGYTF. DNA of the CDR3: TGCAGCGCTTTTAACTATGGCTACACCTTC.

This chain uses TRBV7-9 with TRBJ1-4, with D hard to call. Trimming removed 0 bases from V and 8 bases from J, with 13 bases in between. Germline CDR1 is SEHNR and CDR2 is FQNEAQ (reference sequence). This CDR3 spans 15 amino acids. In DNA form, the CDR3 reads TGTGCCAGCAGCTTAGCTGCACCCAATCGGGAAAAACTGTTTTTT. It codes for CASSLAAPNREKLFF.

In this sample, this clone turned up once. This chain joins TRBV7-2 and TRBJ1-1, with no clear D. This CDR3 comprises 15 residues. V lost 7 bases and J lost 1, with 16 bases in between. CDR1 is SGHTA, CDR2 FQGNSA, per germline. The CDR3 sequence: CASTQEGQPNTEAFF. As DNA, the CDR3 is TGTGCCAGCACCCAGGAGGGCCAGCCGAACACTGAAGCTTTCTTT. The full variable domain, its missing parts supplied by reference TRBV7-2 and TRBJ1-1, is GAGVSQSPSNKVTEKGKDVELRCDPISGHTALYWYRQSLGQGLEFLIYFQGNSAPDKSGLPSDRFSAERTGGSVSTLTIQRTQQEDSAVYLCASTQEGQPNTEAFFGQGTRLTVV.

The chain uses TRBV7-2 and TRBJ2-2, with 9 bases identical to TRBD2. This CDR3 comprises 16 residues. Germline V gene sequence: CDR1 SGHTA, CDR2 FQGNSA. The V segment lost 5 bases and the J segment 4 bases; nucleotides outside the gene matches: 8. The CDR3 region has the DNA TGTGCCAGCAGCCCCACCGGGACTAGCCGCACCGGGGAGCTGTTTTTT. This gives the protein CASSPTGTSRTGELFF. Based on the CDR3 plus reference TRBV7-2 and TRBJ2-2, the full variable domain is GAGVSQSPSNKVTEKGKDVELRCDPISGHTALYWYRQSLGQGLEFLIYFQGNSAPDKSGLPSDRFSAERTGGSVSTLTIQRTQQEDSAVYLCASSPTGTSRTGELFFGEGSRLTVL.

The V gene is TRBV11-1, the J gene TRBJ2-7; the match to TRBD1 covers 9 bases. V shed 5 bases and J 4 bases; nucleotides not matched to a gene: 6. The CDR3 contains 14 residues. Germline V gene data show CDR1 as SGHAT and CDR2 as FQDESV (reference sequence). CDR3 sequence reads: CASSRRDREYEQYF. The DNA of the CDR3 is TGTGCCAGCAGCCGGAGGGACAGGGAGTACGAGCAGTACTTC.

CDR3 nucleotides: TGTGCCAGCAGCTTAGGACAGTCTAACTATGGCTACACCTTC. As protein: CASSLGQSNYGYTF. The V gene is TRBV7-8, the J gene TRBJ1-2, with a possible D match to TRBD1 (5 bases). The germline V and J ends were trimmed by 1 base and 0 bases, with 6 bases remaining between them. This CDR3 contains 14 residues. CDR1 and CDR2 (germline): SGHVS, FQNEAQ.

The chain has TRBV28 and TRBJ2-7; possibly TRBD1 for D (7 bases). CDR1 and CDR2 from the germline V gene are MDHEN and SYDVKM. The CDR3 is 14 residues long. V shed 3 bases and J shed 4 bases, with 13 bases lying between them. The CDR3 coding sequence is TGTGCCAGCAGTTTCGGCAGGGGGAGGTACGAGCAGTACTTC. Its protein is CASSFGRGRYEQYF.

V and J are TRBV5-4 and TRBJ2-1, with TRBD2 identical over 11 bases. V lost 4 bases, J lost 5 bases, and 11 bases stayed unmatched. Germline V CDR1 and CDR2: SGHNT, YYREEE (reference sequence). This CDR3 has 17 amino acids. CDR3: CASSVGLAAVADNEQFF. Here the CDR3 DNA reads TGTGCCAGCAGCGTGGGACTAGCGGCCGTCGCCGACAATGAGCAGTTCTTC.

This rearrangement joins TRBV25-1 to TRBJ1-4; D is uncertain. This CDR3 is 15 amino acids long. V was cut by 1 base and J by 0 bases, with 6 bases left in between. Germline V gene sequence: CDR1 MGHDK, CDR2 SYGVNS. The CDR3 DNA reads TGTGCCAGCAGTGAATTCGGGACAACTAATGAAAAACTGTTTTTT. Translating it yields CASSEFGTTNEKLFF.